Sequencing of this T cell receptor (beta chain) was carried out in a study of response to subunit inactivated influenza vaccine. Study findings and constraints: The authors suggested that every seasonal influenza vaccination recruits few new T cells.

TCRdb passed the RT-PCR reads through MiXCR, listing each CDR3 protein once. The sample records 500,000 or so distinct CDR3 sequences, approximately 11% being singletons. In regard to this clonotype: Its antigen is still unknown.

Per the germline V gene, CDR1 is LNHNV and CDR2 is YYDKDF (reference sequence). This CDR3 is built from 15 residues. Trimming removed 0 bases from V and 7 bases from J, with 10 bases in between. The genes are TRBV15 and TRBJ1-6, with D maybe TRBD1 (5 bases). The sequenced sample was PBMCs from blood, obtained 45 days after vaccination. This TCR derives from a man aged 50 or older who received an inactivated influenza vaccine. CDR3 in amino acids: CATSRDGTRNSPLHF. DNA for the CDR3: TGTGCCACCAGCAGAGACGGGACGAGGAATTCACCCCTCCACTTT.